This T cell receptor beta chain was profiled in a study of CD8+CD57+ T cells in acquired aplastic anemia. Study at large: Each DNA sample taken from sorted CD4+ and CD8+ cells came to 2.5 to 4 ug on average. General study points: Common to patients and controls were approximately 30 CD8+ CDR3 sequences.

Researchers used genomic DNA as the template to profile TCR beta VDJ and CDR3. One entry per CDR3 protein results from TCRdb running MiXCR on the reads. The table lists approximately 180,000 distinct CDR3 sequences, 50% to 65% of them singletons. A remark on this clonotype: Antigen: not known.

The trim removed 8 bases at V and 0 bases at J, leaving 4 bases unmatched. Looked up from germline, CDR1 is SNHLY and CDR2 is FYNNEI. The CDR3 is 13 amino acids. The patients chosen for sequencing had shown expansion of CD8+CD57+ cells (detected by flow cytometry). The sequenced sample consisted of sorted CD4+, CD8+, or CD8+CD57+ T cells (not recorded which) from PBMCs. The receptor comes from a human donor with aplastic anemia. The chain couples TRBV2 to TRBJ2-7; 7 bases are shared with TRBD2. CDR3 DNA sequence: TGTGCCAGCGGGGGGGAGAGCTCCTACGAGCAGTACTTC. Translated: CASGGESSYEQYF.